This TCR beta chain came from a study of shared clonotypes between healthy human individuals. TCRdb's copy holds only in-frame clones and misses some; the assay was immunoSEQ multiplex PCR. The sample records about 360,000 clones, 70% to 75% being singletons. V was shortened by 3 bases and J by 7 bases, with 9 bases between the two germline ends. Germline CDR1 reads GTSNPN; CDR2 reads SVGIG (reference sequence). The CDR3 runs to 12 residues. Every donor was a Caucasian adult from Nashville, Tennessee. The investigators split CD4+ cells into a CD45RA+ naive subset and a CD45RA-negative memory subset. The sample consisted of memory CD4+ T cells sorted from blood. Indicated subset: CD45RA-negative fraction. The rearrangement uses TRBV30 and TRBJ1-4; no clear D. The receptor was isolated from a man between 25 and 39 years old in good health. CDR3: CAWSEEGEKLFF. In nucleotides, the CDR3 is TGTGCCTGGAGCGAGGAGGGTGAAAAACTGTTTTTT.